This T cell receptor (beta chain) was recorded in a study of cytomegalovirus exposure and HLA in healthy donors. Study-level background: Within an early data release were 85 million or so unique TCRs drawn from HLA-typed donors.

In regard to this clone: Its specificity is not known.

The CDR3 is 17 residues long. Trimming cost V 0 bases and J 2 bases, with 15 bases left between them. Germline CDR1 MGHRA, CDR2 YSYEKL. Amplification used 60 Vbeta primers and 13 Jbeta primers. Only in-frame clones appear in the TCRdb table, and some are missing; sequencing was by immunoSEQ multiplex PCR. There are around 150,000 clones in the sample; more than 75% occur only once, and less than 2.5% lies in the top ten. Points from the study as a whole: A missense DCLRE1C variant was associated with V- and J-gene trimming of TCR beta chains in a later analysis, and an independent cohort replicated the association.

The sequenced material came from PBMCs. The TCR sequence derives from a man aged 18 to 30 in good health and CMV-seropositive. V is TRBV4-1 and J is TRBJ2-3, with a tentative D call TRBD1 (6 bases). The CDR3 here is CASSQDGPGAFTDTQYF. CDR3 DNA: TGCGCCAGCAGCCAAGATGGACCAGGGGCGTTCACAGATACGCAGTATTTT.